The sequence of this T cell receptor (beta chain) was determined in a study of OX40 agonist ivuxolimab in advanced cancers. Study observations and caveats: The study observed clonal expansion of CD4+ and CD8+ blood T cells by week 6 at 0.1 to 3.0 mg/kg. Averaging showed that CD8+ T cells had more expanded clones than CD4+ did.

The method was immunoSEQ multiplex PCR; TCRdb's version includes in-frame clones alone and lacks a portion of them. The table lists about 22,000 clones, roughly 90% of them singletons. Notes on this clone: What it recognizes is unknown.

Germline CDR1 MNHEY, CDR2 SVGAGI. There are 13 residues in the CDR3. The V and J ends lost 3 bases and 3 bases respectively, with 8 bases between them. The sequence derives from an adult with an advanced solid tumor such as melanoma, head and neck, liver or kidney cancer. The V call is TRBV6-5, the J call TRBJ1-1; no clear D. The source was CD4+ or CD8+ T cells sorted from blood, collected in a trial of the OX40 agonist ivuxolimab. For the CDR3, the DNA is TGTGCCAGCAGTTATTTGAAGGACACTGAAGCTTTCTTT. Translating gives CASSYLKDTEAFF.